The 18 T cell receptor beta chains reported below all come from one sample, sequenced in a study of blood T cells in healthy people across ages. It was with a sample-barcoded 5' primer and a J-beta primer mix that a second PCR of about 7 to 12 cycles was run. Using its own MiXCR run on the 5' RACE reads, TCRdb lists one record per CDR3 protein. The sample holds just under 750,000 distinct CDR3 sequences, about 20% seen once. The sequenced sample was blood. These receptors all stem from a man in his 70s in good health.

In this sample, this clonotype turned up many times. The rearrangement joins TRBV20-1 to TRBJ1-2, with D perhaps matching TRBD1 (5 bases). V shed 0 bases and J shed 4 bases, with 12 bases lying between them. The CDR3 spans 14 residues. From germline, CDR1 is DFQATT and CDR2 SNEGSKA (reference sequence). CDR3: CSARDRRDGYGYTF. CDR3 in DNA: TGCAGTGCTAGAGATCGGAGGGACGGCTATGGCTACACCTTC.

This chain links TRBV12-3 or TRBV12-4 with TRBJ1-1; a possible D gene is TRBD1 (5 bases). V was shortened by 7 bases and J by 4 bases, with 13 bases between the two germline ends. This CDR3 has 13 amino acids. The chain's CDR3 is CASTGPGSTEAFF. CDR3 DNA: TGTGCCAGCACCGGCCCAGGGAGCACTGAAGCTTTCTTT.

There are many counts of this clonotype. V and J are TRBV29-1 and TRBJ2-3; D is perhaps TRBD2 (6 bases). The CDR3 runs to 13 residues. The germline gives CDR1 SQVTM, CDR2 ANQGSEA. The V end was cut by 5 bases, the J end by 5 bases, with 14 bases between. CDR3 DNA sequence: TGCAGCGTTACCCGCGGGGCCCAAGATACGCAGTATTTT. Its translation: CSVTRGAQDTQYF.

This clonotype has only a few counts. The chain is built from TRBV5-1 and TRBJ1-1; D remains unclear. Trimming removed 4 bases from V and 0 bases from J, with 10 bases in between. The CDR3 is made up of 14 amino acids. Germline lookup yields CDR1 SGHRS and CDR2 YFSETQ. CDR3 amino acids: CASSGSIMNTEAFF. The CDR3 bases are TGCGCCAGCAGCGGCAGTATCATGAACACTGAAGCTTTCTTT.

A few counts support this clonotype. V and J are TRBV20-1 and TRBJ2-5; maybe TRBD2 (5 bases). This CDR3 is built from 15 residues. V lost 1 base, J lost 2 bases, and 14 bases lay in between. Germline V gene data show CDR1 as DFQATT and CDR2 as SNEGSKA (reference sequence). The CDR3 sequence: CSARGLAGKQETQYF. In DNA form, the CDR3 reads TGCAGTGCTAGAGGTCTTGCCGGGAAACAAGAGACCCAGTACTTC.

The sample holds a few counts of this clonotype. The gene calls are TRBV20-1 and TRBJ1-5, with unresolved D. Trimming stripped 0 bases from V and 6 bases from J, with 12 bases between. The CDR3 covers 14 residues. Germline V gene data show CDR1 as DFQATT and CDR2 as SNEGSKA (reference sequence). CDR3 in DNA: TGCAGTGCTAGAGATCGGGGTTCCGGTCAGCCCCAGCATTTT. It codes for CSARDRGSGQPQHF.

J is TRBJ2-1 and V is TRBV20-1; 11 nucleotides agree with TRBD2. Per germline, CDR1 DFQATT and CDR2 SNEGSKA (reference sequence). This CDR3 has 15 amino acids. V was clipped by 3 bases and J by 4 bases; unmatched bases: 5. The CDR3: CSASSGLAVYNEQFF. The CDR3 region has the DNA TGCAGTGCTAGTTCGGGACTAGCGGTTTACAATGAGCAGTTCTTC.

This clonotype was counted a few times. J is TRBJ2-4 and V is TRBV5-1; 8 bases map to TRBD1. Germline values: CDR1 SGHRS, CDR2 YFSETQ. Trimming removed 4 bases from V and 3 bases from J; junction bases left unmatched: 9. This CDR3 comprises 16 residues. The CDR3, as DNA: TGCGCCAGCAGCAACGACAGGGGACACGTCAAAAACATTCAGTACTTC. Encoded protein: CASSNDRGHVKNIQYF.

The sample holds a few counts of this clonotype. The chain recombines TRBV12-3 or TRBV12-4 with TRBJ2-3; 10 bases are shared with TRBD2. CDR3 length: 16 residues. Germline trimming cut 6 bases from V and 3 bases from J; bases unmatched to any gene: 9. As DNA, the CDR3 is TGTGCCAGCAGCTCCGGACTAGCGGAGGGGACAGATACGCAGTATTTT. Amino acids: CASSSGLAEGTDTQYF.

This sequence joins TRBV27 and TRBJ2-7; no reliable D call. V dropped 3 bases and J dropped 2 bases, with 11 bases sitting between them. Germline values: CDR1 MNHEY, CDR2 SMNVEV (reference sequence). The CDR3 spans 14 residues. CDR3 residues: CASSLGFSAYEQYF. The CDR3 DNA reads TGTGCCAGCAGTTTGGGTTTCTCGGCCTACGAGCAGTACTTC.

Worth noting for this clonotype: An end of the junction does not agree with germline; a read error may underlie this. This chain joins TRBV19 and TRBJ2-5; D not resolved. The closer fit of TRBJ2-1 to the DNA end suggests the J call may be wrong. This CDR3 has 11 amino acids. The germline V gene encodes CDR1 LNHDA and CDR2 SQIVND (reference sequence). The CDR3: CVSSISNEQFF. CDR3 in DNA: TGTGTCAGTAGTATCTCTAATGAGCAGTTCTTC.

This chain links TRBV3-1 with TRBJ1-2; 8 positions match TRBD1. The germline V gene has CDR1 LGHDT and CDR2 YNNKEL (reference sequence). The V gene end was trimmed by 1 base and the J gene end by 5 bases; junction bases not matched to a gene: 6. This CDR3 is 15 amino acids long. The CDR3 nucleotides read TGTGCCAGCAGCCAAGCAGGGGGCGAAATATATGGCTACACCTTC. It yields the protein CASSQAGGEIYGYTF.

In regard to this clonotype: No conserved phenylalanine or tryptophan ends this CDR3, so it is likely a read error. The gene calls are TRBV30 and TRBJ2-5; D is unresolved. CDR1 and CDR2 from the germline V gene are GTSNPN and SVGIG (reference sequence). The CDR3 contains 12 residues. Between the trimmed V and J ends, which lost 2 bases and 11 bases, there was a span of 15 bases. CDR3 in DNA: TGTGCCTGGAGTTCGGGTCTTGGGAAGCAGTACGTC. It translates to CAWSSGLGKQYV.

This clonotype was found many times. J is TRBJ2-3 and V is TRBV14, with D perhaps matching TRBD2 (5 bases). CDR3 length: 16 amino acids. Germline loops: CDR1 SGHDN, CDR2 FVKESK. The V end lost 2 bases, the J end lost 1 base, and 13 bases lay between the germline ends. The CDR3 region is CASSQKLVARTDTQYF. In nucleotides, the CDR3 is TGTGCCAGCAGCCAAAAATTAGTAGCGCGCACAGATACGCAGTATTTT.

With regard to this clonotype: Since a much larger clone is just one base distant, this may be a read error. The genes are TRBV10-3 and TRBJ2-1; TRBD2 might be the D (5 bases). This CDR3 is 12 amino acids long. V shed 10 bases and J shed 5 bases, with 12 bases lying between them. Per germline, CDR1 ENHRY and CDR2 SYGVKD. The DNA of the CDR3 is TGTGCCACGTGGGAGTTCAACAATGAGCAGTTCTTC. Its translation is CATWEFNNEQFF.

This clonotype was picked up many times. This rearrangement joins TRBV11-2 to TRBJ2-3; a possible D gene is TRBD1 (6 bases). This CDR3 is 14 amino acids long. Germline CDR1 and CDR2: SGHAT and FQNNGV. V lost 7 bases to trimming and J lost 2 bases, with 13 bases between them. CDR3 nucleotides: TGTGCCAGCACTTTCCGGGACACCACAGATACGCAGTATTTT. It specifies CASTFRDTTDTQYF. Variable domain in full (rest from reference TRBV11-2 and TRBJ2-3): EAGVAQSPRYKIIEKRQSVAFWCNPISGHATLYWYQQILGQGPKLLIQFQNNGVVDDSQLPKDRFSAERLKGVDSTLKIQPAKLEDSAVYLCASTFRDTTDTQYFGPGTRLTVL.

This clonotype occurred a few times. This sequence joins TRBV6-5 and TRBJ1-2, with TRBD1 matching over 10 bases. The CDR3 consists of 14 residues. CDR1 and CDR2 (germline): MNHEY, SVGAGI. The J segment lost 5 bases and the V segment lost 8 bases, leaving 8 bases of the junction unmatched. This CDR3 reads CASVGTGDEYGYTF. Written as DNA, the CDR3 is TGTGCCAGCGTCGGGACAGGGGATGAATATGGCTACACCTTC.

This sequence joins TRBV5-1 and TRBJ1-1, with 9 bases identical to TRBD1. Germline assignment: CDR1 SGHRS and CDR2 YFSETQ. V lost 3 bases and J lost 4; bases outside the gene matches: 10. The CDR3 sequence is 16 residues long. This CDR3 is CASSSPVGQGSTEAFF. The DNA for the CDR3 is TGCGCCAGCAGCTCCCCTGTGGGACAGGGTAGCACTGAAGCTTTCTTT. The full variable domain, completed using reference TRBV5-1 and TRBJ1-1, is KAGVTQTPRYLIKTRGQQVTLSCSPISGHRSVSWYQQTPGQGLQFLFEYFSETQRNKGNFPGRFSGRQFSNSRSEMNVSTLELGDSALYLCASSSPVGQGSTEAFFGQGTRLTVV.